This T cell receptor beta chain was identified during a study of blood T cell repertoires in COVID-19. Study as a whole: Material from acute and convalescent COVID-19 was sourced from the United States, Italy and Spain. T cells, B-cell-depleted T cells, or PBMCs provided the cDNA or gDNA that served as material.

Original analysis: From reference gene primer amplification, estimates of nucleated cell counts were derived. Clones were read by immunoSEQ multiplex PCR, and TCRdb kept only the in-frame ones, dropping some. V and J calls and clone size are given by that table; D and trimming were obtained from the DNA. The sample consists of some 150,000 clones, roughly 90% of them appearing once. CDR3 length: 15 amino acids. Germline lookup yields CDR1 SGHRS and CDR2 YFSETQ. The ends lost 4 bases at V and 3 bases at J; junction bases unmatched: 6. Sequenced: peripheral blood. The sequence was collected from a man aged 55-75 years with active or convalescent COVID-19. This chain uses TRBV5-1 with TRBJ2-1; 8 bases align to TRBD2. The CDR3 DNA follows: TGCGCCAGCAGCCCAGAACTAGCGGACTACAATGAGCAGTTCTTC. It specifies CASSPELADYNEQFF.